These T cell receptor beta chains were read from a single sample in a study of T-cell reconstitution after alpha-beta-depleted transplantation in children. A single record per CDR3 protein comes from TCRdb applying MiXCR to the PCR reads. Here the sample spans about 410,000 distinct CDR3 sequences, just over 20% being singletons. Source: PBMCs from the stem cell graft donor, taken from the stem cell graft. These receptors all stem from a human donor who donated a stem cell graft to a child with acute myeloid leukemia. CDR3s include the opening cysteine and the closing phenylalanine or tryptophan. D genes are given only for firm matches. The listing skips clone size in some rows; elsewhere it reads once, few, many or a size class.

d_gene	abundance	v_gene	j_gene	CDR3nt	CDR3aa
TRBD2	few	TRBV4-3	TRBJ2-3	TGCGCCAGCAGCCAAGATCGAGTAGCGGGGACCACAGATACGCAGTATTTT	CASSQDRVAGTTDTQYF
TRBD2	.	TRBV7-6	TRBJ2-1	TGTGCCAGCAGCTTAGGCGCTAGCGGCCCCGGCAATGAGCAGTTCTTC	CASSLGASGPGNEQFF
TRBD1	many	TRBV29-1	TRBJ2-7	TGCAGCACTCAGGGGGCCTACGAGCAGTACTTC	CSTQGAYEQYF
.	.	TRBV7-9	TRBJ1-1	TGTGCCAGCAGCGTCACTAACACAATGGGGGAGACTGAAGCTTTCTTT	CASSVTNTMGETEAFF
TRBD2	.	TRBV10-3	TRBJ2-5	TGTGCCATCAGTGTCATCGGCGGGAGAATGGAAGAGACCCAGTACTTC	CAISVIGGRMEETQYF
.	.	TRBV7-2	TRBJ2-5	TGTGCCAGCAGCTTAGACTTCGCGGCCCAGTACTTC	CASSLDFAAQYF
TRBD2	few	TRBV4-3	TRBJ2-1	TGCGCCAGCAGCCAAGATGGGACTAGCGGGTACTCCTACAATGAGCAGTTCTTC	CASSQDGTSGYSYNEQFF
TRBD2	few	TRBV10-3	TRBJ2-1	TGTGCCATCAGTGAGTTAAGTAGCGGGATCTCCTACAATGAGCAGTTCTTC	CAISELSSGISYNEQFF
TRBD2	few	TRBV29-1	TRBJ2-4	TGCAGCGCAACTAGCGGCCCGATTAAAAACATTCAGTACTTC	CSATSGPIKNIQYF
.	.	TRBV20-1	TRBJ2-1	TGCAGTGCCCCCCGAGCCCGAAGCTCCTACAATGAGCAGTTCTTC	CSAPRARSSYNEQFF
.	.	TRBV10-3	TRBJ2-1	TGTGCCATCAGTGAGTCGAGGGCAGCCTACAATGAGCAGTTCTTC	CAISESRAAYNEQFF
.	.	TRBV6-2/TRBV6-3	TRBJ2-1	TGTGCCAGCAGCAGCGACGAGGACAATGAGCAGTTCTTC	CASSSDEDNEQFF
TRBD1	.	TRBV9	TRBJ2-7	TGTGCCAGCAGCGTAGGAACAGGGGGCATCTACGAGCAGTACTTC	CASSVGTGGIYEQYF
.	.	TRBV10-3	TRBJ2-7	TGTGCCATCAGCGCGGGCGACGTCAAGCAGTACTTC	CAISAGDVKQYF
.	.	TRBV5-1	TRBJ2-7	TGCGCCAGCAGCTTTCGGGACTCCTCCGGCGAGCAGTACTTC	CASSFRDSSGEQYF
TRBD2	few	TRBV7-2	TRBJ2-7	TGTGCCAGCAGCTTAGTTACTAGCGGGAGCTTCGAGCAGTACTTC	CASSLVTSGSFEQYF
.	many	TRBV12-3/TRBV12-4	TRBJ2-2	TGTGCCAGCAGTTTGAGTAGTGGGTGGACCGGGGAGCTGTTTTTT	CASSLSSGWTGELFF
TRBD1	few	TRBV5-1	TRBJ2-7	TGCGCCAGCGCCACAGGGGGCATTAATTACGAGCAGTACTTC	CASATGGINYEQYF